This TCR beta chain was profiled in a study of cytomegalovirus exposure and HLA in healthy donors. Study-wide results and caveats: Among the CMV-associated chains, a few were confirmed in vitro as specific for CMV antigens.

As for this clone: The target antigen is unknown.

PCR amplification relied on 60 Vbeta primers (plus 13 Jbeta primers). The table came from immunoSEQ multiplex PCR; TCRdb's copy has only in-frame clones and leaves some out. The data show 150,000 to 200,000 clones, over 70% seen once. Germline V gene data show CDR1 as MDHEN and CDR2 as SYDVKM. Trimming took 3 bases from V and 4 from J, leaving 16 bases between them. The CDR3 is made up of 15 amino acids. Input material: PBMCs. This TCR derives from a female donor in good health and CMV-seronegative. This chain connects TRBV28 to TRBJ2-7; no definite D call. This chain's CDR3 is CASSFGVLESYEQYF. Written as DNA, the CDR3 is TGTGCCAGCAGTTTTGGAGTTTTAGAGTCATACGAGCAGTACTTC.